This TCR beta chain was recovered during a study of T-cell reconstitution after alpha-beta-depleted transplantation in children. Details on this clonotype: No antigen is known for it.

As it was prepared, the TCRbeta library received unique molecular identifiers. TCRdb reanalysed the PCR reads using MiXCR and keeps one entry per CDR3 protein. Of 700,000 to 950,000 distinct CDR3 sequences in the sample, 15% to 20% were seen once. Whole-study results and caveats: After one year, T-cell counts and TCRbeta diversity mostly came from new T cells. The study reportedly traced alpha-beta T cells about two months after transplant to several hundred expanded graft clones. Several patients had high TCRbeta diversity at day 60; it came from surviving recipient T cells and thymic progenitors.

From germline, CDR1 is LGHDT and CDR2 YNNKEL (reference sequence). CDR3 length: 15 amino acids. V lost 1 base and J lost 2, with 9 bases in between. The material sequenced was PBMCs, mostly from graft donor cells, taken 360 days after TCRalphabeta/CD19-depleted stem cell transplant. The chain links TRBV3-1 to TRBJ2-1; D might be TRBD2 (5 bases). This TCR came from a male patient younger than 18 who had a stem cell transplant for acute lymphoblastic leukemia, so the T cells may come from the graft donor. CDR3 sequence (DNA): TGTGCCAGCAGCCAAGGGACTTCCGCCTACAATGAGCAGTTCTTC. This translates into CASSQGTSAYNEQFF.